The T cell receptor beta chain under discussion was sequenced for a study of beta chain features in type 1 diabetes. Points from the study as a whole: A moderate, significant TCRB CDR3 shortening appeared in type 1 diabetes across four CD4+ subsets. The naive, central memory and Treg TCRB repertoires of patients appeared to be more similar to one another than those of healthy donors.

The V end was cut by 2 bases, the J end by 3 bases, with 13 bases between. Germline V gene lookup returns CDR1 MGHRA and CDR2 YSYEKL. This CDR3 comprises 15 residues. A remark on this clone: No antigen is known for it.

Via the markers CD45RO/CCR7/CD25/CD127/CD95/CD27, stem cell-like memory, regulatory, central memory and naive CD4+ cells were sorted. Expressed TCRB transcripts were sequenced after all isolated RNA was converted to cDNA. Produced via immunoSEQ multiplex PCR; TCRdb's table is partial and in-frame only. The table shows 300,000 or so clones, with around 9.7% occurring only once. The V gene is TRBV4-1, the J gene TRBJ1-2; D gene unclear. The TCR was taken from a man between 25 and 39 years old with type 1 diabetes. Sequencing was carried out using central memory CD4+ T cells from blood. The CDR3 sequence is CASSQSGSLDYGYTF. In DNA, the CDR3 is TGCGCCAGCAGCCAATCGGGATCCTTGGACTATGGCTACACCTTC.